This T cell receptor (beta chain) comes out of a study of cytomegalovirus exposure and HLA in healthy donors. With regard to this clone: The antigen remains unidentified.

Per germline, CDR1 ENHRY and CDR2 SYGVKD. This CDR3 comprises 15 residues. Unmatched junction bases numbered 8, after V lost 6 bases and J lost 5 bases. PCR employed 60 Vbeta and 13 Jbeta primers. The data were produced by immunoSEQ multiplex PCR, yet TCRdb's version contains in-frame clones alone and is incomplete. The repertoire has 100,000 to 150,000 clones, around 67% of them found once; the top ten carry approximately 3.8%. The study's findings and limits: According to the study, approximately 150 TCR beta chains were cytomegalovirus-associated.

This sequence originates from a middle-aged woman in good health and CMV-seronegative. The sequenced sample was PBMCs. The rearrangement links TRBV10-3 to TRBJ1-1, with 11 bases lining up with TRBD1. The CDR3, as DNA: TGTGCCATCAGGGCCGGGACAGGGGGGTGGACTGAAGCTTTCTTT. Its translation: CAIRAGTGGWTEAFF.